A selection of T cell receptor beta chains follows, all from one sample in a study of blood T cell repertoires in COVID-19. Sequenced by immunoSEQ multiplex PCR; TCRdb stores in-frame clones only, minus some. The sample carries 130,000 to 150,000 clones, 85% to 90% recorded once. Sequencing used peripheral blood. The receptor set was obtained from a man aged 50 to 59 with active or convalescent COVID-19. Both conserved end residues are part of each CDR3. Each record gives: J gene, V gene, D gene, clone size, CDR3 protein, CDR3 DNA. D genes are given only for firm matches. Size tells how often a clone was seen (once, few, many) or the class of an expanded clone, and some rows leave it out.

TRBJ2-1,TRBV2,TRBD1,.,CASTGQGLGEQFF,TGTGCCAGCACGGGACAGGGGCTCGGTGAGCAGTTCTTC
TRBJ2-7,TRBV7-9,.,.,CASSTSNYEQYF,TGTGCCAGCAGCACTTCAAACTACGAGCAGTACTTC
TRBJ2-5,TRBV7-3,.,.,CASSGRRQVPGETQYF,TGTGCCAGCAGCGGGAGAAGACAGGTCCCGGGAGAGACCCAGTACTTC
TRBJ1-5,TRBV7-9,.,.,CASSPYDNQPQHF,TGTGCCAGCAGCCCCTATGATAATCAGCCCCAGCATTTT
TRBJ2-2,TRBV10-3,TRBD1,.,CASRGPDIGELFF,TGTGCCTCGAGGGGGCCTGACATCGGGGAGCTGTTTTTT
TRBJ2-4,TRBV6-6,.,.,CASTTSGTPYF,TGTGCCAGCACTACGTCCGGGACACCGTACTTC
TRBJ1-2,TRBV28,.,.,CASSAGDGYTF,TGTGCCAGCAGCGCAGGGGATGGCTACACCTTC
TRBJ2-3,TRBV18,TRBD2,once,CASSPAGSGRAGTQYF,TGTGCCAGCTCACCGGCGGGCAGCGGGAGGGCCGGTACGCAGTATTTT
TRBJ2-5,TRBV11-3,TRBD2,.,CASSLGGLAVETQYF,TGTGCCAGCAGCTTAGGGGGACTAGCGGTAGAGACCCAGTACTTC
TRBJ2-4,TRBV19,TRBD1,.,CASSIGGGQLNIQYF,TGTGCCAGTAGTATAGGAGGGGGACAGTTAAACATTCAGTACTTC
TRBJ2-1,TRBV7-7,TRBD2,.,CASSPGLAVYNEQFF,TGTGCTAGCAGCCCGGGACTAGCGGTGTACAATGAGCAGTTCTTC
TRBJ1-6,TRBV9,TRBD1,.,CASSSRDSNSPLHF,TGTGCCAGCAGCTCTCGGGACAGCAATTCACCCCTCCACTTT
TRBJ1-5,TRBV4-3,TRBD1,.,CASSQENRGGNQPQHF,TGCGCCAGCAGCCAAGAAAACAGGGGCGGCAATCAGCCCCAGCATTTT
TRBJ2-1,TRBV10-1,TRBD2,.,CASSEKLAGAYNEQFF,TGCGCCAGCAGTGAGAAACTAGCGGGAGCCTACAATGAGCAGTTCTTC
TRBJ2-3,TRBV5-1,TRBD2,.,CASSLGSGRTDTQYF,TGCGCCAGCAGCTTAGGTAGCGGGAGGACAGATACGCAGTATTTT
TRBJ2-3,TRBV11-3,.,.,CASSPQLGAGTDTQYF,TGTGCCAGCAGCCCCCAGCTAGGGGCTGGCACAGATACGCAGTATTTT
TRBJ1-4,TRBV5-6,.,.,CASSSGPRGANEKLFF,TGTGCCAGCAGCTCTGGGCCCCGGGGGGCTAATGAAAAACTGTTTTTT
TRBJ2-1,TRBV19,.,.,CASSTPTGSYNEQFF,TGTGCCAGTAGCACCCCTACGGGGTCCTACAATGAGCAGTTCTTC
TRBJ1-2,TRBV6-1,.,.,CASSDTGGGAGYTF,TGTGCCAGCAGTGATACCGGGGGGGGAGCTGGCTACACCTTC
TRBJ1-6,TRBV14,.,few,CASSQETANSPLHF,TGTGCCAGCAGCCAAGAAACAGCCAATTCACCCCTCCACTTT
TRBJ1-1,TRBV28,TRBD1,.,CASSLGRTGGSEAFF,TGTGCCAGCAGTTTAGGGCGGACAGGGGGCTCTGAAGCTTTCTTT
TRBJ1-2,TRBV3-1/TRBV3-2,.,.,CASSQGQFYGYTF,TGTGCCAGCAGCCAAGGCCAGTTTTATGGCTACACCTTC
TRBJ2-5,TRBV7-9,TRBD1,.,CASSPDRGLSETQYF,TGTGCCAGCAGCCCGGACAGGGGGCTTTCAGAGACCCAGTACTTC
TRBJ2-7,TRBV15,TRBD2,.,CATSRELLAGESEQYF,TGTGCCACCAGCAGAGAATTACTAGCGGGAGAGAGCGAGCAGTACTTC
TRBJ2-7,TRBV27,TRBD1,.,CASSYTPGQGYEQYF,TGTGCCAGCAGCTATACTCCGGGACAGGGATACGAGCAGTACTTC
TRBJ2-1,TRBV29-1,.,.,CSALPQFF,TGCAGCGCCCTCCCTCAGTTCTTC
TRBJ1-2,TRBV19,.,.,CASRSKGSYTF,TGTGCCAGTAGGTCGAAGGGGAGCTACACCTTC
TRBJ2-7,TRBV5-1,TRBD2,.,CASSLAWRGGASSYEQYF,TGCGCCAGCAGCTTGGCCTGGCGGGGGGGGGCGAGCTCCTACGAGCAGTACTTC
TRBJ1-4,TRBV28,.,.,CASSSSRGGGREKLFF,TGTGCCAGCAGTTCATCCCGCGGGGGAGGGAGGGAAAAACTGTTTTTT
TRBJ2-7,TRBV21-1,.,.,CASSKVLDRSSYEQYF,TGTGCCAGCAGCAAAGTTTTGGACAGGAGCTCCTACGAGCAGTACTTC
TRBJ2-4,TRBV28,TRBD2,.,CASSFTSGRAVNIQYF,TGTGCCAGCAGTTTTACTAGCGGGAGGGCCGTAAACATTCAGTACTTC
TRBJ2-3,TRBV25-1,.,.,CASSGGRTHADTQYF,TGTGCCAGCAGTGGTGGACGGACTCATGCGGATACGCAGTATTTT
TRBJ2-7,TRBV4-2,.,.,CASSQDEAAPREQYF,TGTGCCAGCAGCCAAGATGAGGCGGCCCCTCGGGAGCAGTACTTC
TRBJ1-5,TRBV28,TRBD1,.,CASRLIGTGRNQPQHF,TGTGCCAGCCGACTTATTGGGACAGGGAGGAATCAGCCCCAGCATTTT
TRBJ2-3,TRBV4-1,TRBD2,.,CASSPGFLAGLTDTQYF,TGCGCCAGCAGCCCCGGGTTCTTAGCGGGTTTAACAGATACGCAGTATTTT
TRBJ2-4,TRBV19,.,.,CASSSRGTKNIQYF,TGTGCCAGTAGTTCCCGAGGGACCAAAAACATTCAGTACTTC
TRBJ1-1,TRBV3-1/TRBV3-2,.,.,CASSQTSTEAFF,TGTGCCAGCAGCCAAACAAGTACTGAAGCTTTCTTT
TRBJ2-7,TRBV11-3,.,.,CASSSRGAGPVYEQYF,TGTGCCAGCAGCTCTCGTGGGGCGGGACCTGTCTACGAGCAGTACTTC
TRBJ2-7,TRBV5-1,TRBD1,.,CASSLSGTATYEQYF,TGCGCCAGCAGCTTGTCGGGGACAGCAACCTACGAGCAGTACTTC
TRBJ2-7,TRBV19,.,.,CASSIDGEYEQYF,TGTGCCAGTAGTATAGATGGGGAGTACGAGCAGTACTTC
TRBJ1-4,TRBV5-1,.,once,CASSLDGATNEKLFF,TGCGCCAGCAGCTTGGACGGGGCAACTAATGAAAAACTGTTTTTT
TRBJ2-7,TRBV7-2,.,.,CASSLVGSFYEQYF,TGTGCCAGCAGCTTAGTTGGCAGTTTCTACGAGCAGTACTTC
TRBJ2-7,TRBV18,TRBD2,.,CASSPFQQGLGSGSVEQYF,TGTGCCAGCTCACCCTTCCAACAGGGCCTTGGTAGCGGGAGTGTTGAGCAGTACTTC
TRBJ1-1,TRBV5-8,.,.,CASSFVGLAFF,TGTGCCAGCAGCTTTGTAGGACTAGCTTTCTTT
TRBJ2-3,TRBV18,TRBD1,.,CASSPPRGHTDTQYF,TGTGCCAGCTCACCACCGAGGGGGCACACAGATACGCAGTATTTT
TRBJ1-6,TRBV27,.,few,CASSFRSSYNSPLHF,TGTGCCAGCAGTTTTCGGAGCTCCTATAATTCACCCCTCCACTTT
TRBJ2-7,TRBV5-6,.,.,CASSLVQAGLLEQYF,TGTGCCAGCAGCTTGGTCCAGGCGGGCCTCCTCGAGCAGTACTTC
TRBJ2-1,TRBV5-8,TRBD2,.,CASSLLAGGYNEQFF,TGTGCCAGCAGCCTACTAGCGGGAGGGTACAATGAGCAGTTCTTC
TRBJ2-2,TRBV9,.,.,CASSPAGSNTGELFF,TGTGCCAGCAGCCCCGCAGGGTCGAACACCGGGGAGCTGTTTTTT
TRBJ1-5,TRBV19,TRBD1,.,CASSMDRVGQPQHF,TGTGCCAGTAGTATGGACAGGGTTGGTCAGCCCCAGCATTTT
TRBJ1-5,TRBV2,.,few,CASSEETKNNQPQHF,TGTGCCAGCAGTGAAGAGACAAAAAACAATCAGCCCCAGCATTTT
TRBJ2-7,TRBV6-6,.,once,CASSFLLTDYEQYF,TGTGCCAGCAGTTTCCTACTTACTGACTACGAGCAGTACTTC
TRBJ1-1,TRBV19,.,.,CASNAGLRNTEAFF,TGTGCCAGTAATGCGGGACTCCGGAACACTGAAGCTTTCTTT
TRBJ2-3,TRBV7-9,TRBD1,.,CASSPGTGPTDTQYF,TGTGCCAGCAGCCCTGGGACAGGCCCCACAGATACGCAGTATTTT